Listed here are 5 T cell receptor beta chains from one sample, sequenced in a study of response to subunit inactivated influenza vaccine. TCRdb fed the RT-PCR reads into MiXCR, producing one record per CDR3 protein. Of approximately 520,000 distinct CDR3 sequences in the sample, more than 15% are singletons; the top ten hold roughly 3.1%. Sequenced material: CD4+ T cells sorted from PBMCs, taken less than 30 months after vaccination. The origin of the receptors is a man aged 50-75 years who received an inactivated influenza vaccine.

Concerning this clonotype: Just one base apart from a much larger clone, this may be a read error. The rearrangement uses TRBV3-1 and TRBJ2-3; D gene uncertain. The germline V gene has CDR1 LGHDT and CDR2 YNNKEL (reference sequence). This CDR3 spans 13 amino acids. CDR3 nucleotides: TGTGCCAGCAGCCATCACGACACAGTTACGCAGTATTTT. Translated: CASSHHDTVTQYF.

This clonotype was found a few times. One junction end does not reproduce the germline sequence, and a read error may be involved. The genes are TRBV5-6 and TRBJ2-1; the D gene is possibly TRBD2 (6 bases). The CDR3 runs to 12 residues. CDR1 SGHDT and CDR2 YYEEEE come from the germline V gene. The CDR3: CASTLNRRAAVF. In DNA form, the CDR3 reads TGTGCCAGCACCCTAAATAGGAGGGCTGCCGTCTTC.

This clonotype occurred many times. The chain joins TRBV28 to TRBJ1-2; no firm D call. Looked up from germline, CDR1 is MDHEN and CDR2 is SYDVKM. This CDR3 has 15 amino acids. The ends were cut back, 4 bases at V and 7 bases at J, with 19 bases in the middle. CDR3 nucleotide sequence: TGTGCCAGCAGTTCCCCCCATTCGGGAGGATCTGGCTACACCTTC. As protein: CASSSPHSGGSGYTF.

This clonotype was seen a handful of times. The CDR3 sequence: CASLQERETQYF. The CDR3 DNA follows: TGTGCCAGTTTACAGGAGCGGGAGACCCAGTACTTC. The chain joins TRBV2 to TRBJ2-5; D assignment may be TRBD1 or TRBD2 (5 bases each). CDR3 length: 12 amino acids. Trimming took 9 bases from V and 5 from J, leaving 13 bases between them. CDR1 SNHLY and CDR2 FYNNEI come from the germline V gene.

The CDR3 sequence is CASRRTGIETQYF. The CDR3 coding sequence is TGTGCCAGCAGAAGGACAGGGATAGAGACCCAGTACTTC. The J gene is TRBJ2-5, the V gene TRBV5-6; TRBD1 aligns across 8 bases. With 5 bases clipped from V and 4 bases from J, the junction kept 4 bases outside the gene matches. Germline V CDR1 and CDR2: SGHDT, YYEEEE. The CDR3 has 13 amino acids. Full variable domain (missing parts from reference TRBV5-6 and TRBJ2-5): DAGVTQSPTHLIKTRGQQVTLRCSPKSGHDTVSWYQQALGQGPQFIFQYYEEEERQRGNFPDRFSGHQFPNYSSELNVNALLLGDSALYLCASRRTGIETQYFGPGTRLLVL.